The following is a T cell receptor beta chain sequence with its context. Its specificity is unknown. The CDR3 consists of 15 residues. The V and J ends lost 4 bases and 6 bases respectively, with 19 bases between them. The germline gives CDR1 MDHEN, CDR2 SYDVKM. The sample originates from a study of PD-1 blockade in classical Hodgkin lymphoma. About the study: The study gave patients nivolumab 3 mg/kg intravenously every 2 weeks.

Regarding the study as a whole: CD4+ TCR diversity climbed significantly by C4D1, unlike CD8+ TCR diversity. Newly diagnosed patients had diversity similar to the baseline diversity of complete responders.

Each patient's relapse followed autologous stem cell transplantation, and brentuximab vedotin exposure varied. TCRdb's table, derived via immunoSEQ multiplex PCR, lists solely in-frame clones and lacks some. The sample lists tens of thousands of clones; approximately 92% were seen once. The chain has TRBV28 and TRBJ2-7, with a possible D match to TRBD2 (6 bases). Sequenced material: peripheral blood mononuclear cells (PBMCs), taken before the second cycle of nivolumab. The TCR comes from a human donor with classical Hodgkin lymphoma. The CDR3 region is CASSSPGRGSLEQYF. The CDR3 bases are TGTGCCAGCAGTTCGCCGGGACGGGGGTCTCTCGAGCAGTACTTC.